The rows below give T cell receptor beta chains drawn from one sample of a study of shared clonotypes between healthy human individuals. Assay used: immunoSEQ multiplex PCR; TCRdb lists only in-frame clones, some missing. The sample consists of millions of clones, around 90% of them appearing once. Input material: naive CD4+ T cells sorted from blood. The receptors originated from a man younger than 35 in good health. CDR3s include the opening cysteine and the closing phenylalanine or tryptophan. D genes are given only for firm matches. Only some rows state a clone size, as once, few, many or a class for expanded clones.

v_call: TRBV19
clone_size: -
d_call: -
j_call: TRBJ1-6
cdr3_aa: CASSRPGTDNNSPLHF

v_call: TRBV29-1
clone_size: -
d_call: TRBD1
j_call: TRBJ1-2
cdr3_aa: CSVPQGADYGYTF

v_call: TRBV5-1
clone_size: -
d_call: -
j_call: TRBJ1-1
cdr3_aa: CASSPRGLRVNTEAFF

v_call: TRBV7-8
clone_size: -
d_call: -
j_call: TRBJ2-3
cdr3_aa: CASSSSGSTDTQYF

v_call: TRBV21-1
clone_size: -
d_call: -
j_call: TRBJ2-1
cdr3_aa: CASNSSGGRSAYNEQFF

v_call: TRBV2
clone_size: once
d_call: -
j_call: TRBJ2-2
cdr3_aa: CASDWGAGELFF

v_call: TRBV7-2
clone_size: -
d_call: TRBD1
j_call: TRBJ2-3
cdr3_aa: CASSPRTGGADTQYF

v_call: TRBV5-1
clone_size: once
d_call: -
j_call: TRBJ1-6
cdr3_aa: CASSLEGRGGSPLHF

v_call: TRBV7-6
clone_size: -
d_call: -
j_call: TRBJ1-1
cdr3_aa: CASSLGDSGDRAFF

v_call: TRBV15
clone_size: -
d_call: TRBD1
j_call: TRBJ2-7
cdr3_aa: CATSREGGAYEQYF

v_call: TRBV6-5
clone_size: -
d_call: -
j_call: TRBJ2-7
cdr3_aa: CASSYTGGLSYEQYF

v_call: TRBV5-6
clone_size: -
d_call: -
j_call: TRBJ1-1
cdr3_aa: CASSLDRVEAFF

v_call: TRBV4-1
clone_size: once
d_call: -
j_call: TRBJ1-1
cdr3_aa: CASSRGTVNTEAFF

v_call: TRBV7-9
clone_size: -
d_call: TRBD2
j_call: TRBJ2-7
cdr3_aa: CASSRGLAGAGAYEQYF

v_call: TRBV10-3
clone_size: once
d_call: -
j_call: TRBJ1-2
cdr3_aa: CAISDKEIPDYGYTF

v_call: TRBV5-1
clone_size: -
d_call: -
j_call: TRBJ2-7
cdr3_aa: CASSLHSQDLYEQYF

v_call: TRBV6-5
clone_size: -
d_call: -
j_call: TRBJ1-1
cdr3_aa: CASSGSGLTEAFF

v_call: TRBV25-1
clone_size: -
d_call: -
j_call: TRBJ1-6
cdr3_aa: CASRDRSNSPLHF

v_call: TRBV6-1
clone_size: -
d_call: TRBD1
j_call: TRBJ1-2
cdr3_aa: CASSVVGQPNYGYTF

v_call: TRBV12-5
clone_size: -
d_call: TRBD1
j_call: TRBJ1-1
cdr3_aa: CASGFGTGGMKNTEAFF

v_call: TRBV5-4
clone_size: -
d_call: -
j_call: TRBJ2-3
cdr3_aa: CASSLAVGQITDTQYF

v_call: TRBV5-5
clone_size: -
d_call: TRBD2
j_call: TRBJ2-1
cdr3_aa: CASSPTSGGYNEQFF

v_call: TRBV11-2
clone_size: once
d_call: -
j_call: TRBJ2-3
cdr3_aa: CASSLEGRGGTDTQYF

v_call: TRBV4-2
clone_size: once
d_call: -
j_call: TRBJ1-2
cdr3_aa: CASSQARSQGVKNYGYTF

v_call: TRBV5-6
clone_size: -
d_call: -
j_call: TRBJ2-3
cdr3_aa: CASSGELAHTQYF

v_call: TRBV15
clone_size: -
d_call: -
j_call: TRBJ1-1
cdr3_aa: CATSRELDYGEAFF

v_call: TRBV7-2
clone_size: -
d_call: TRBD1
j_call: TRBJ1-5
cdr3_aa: CASSLGQGGHQPQHF

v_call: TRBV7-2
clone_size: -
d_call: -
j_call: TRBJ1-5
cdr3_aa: CASSLAGVNQPQHF

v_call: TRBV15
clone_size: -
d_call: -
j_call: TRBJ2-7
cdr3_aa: CATSRVGGEQYF

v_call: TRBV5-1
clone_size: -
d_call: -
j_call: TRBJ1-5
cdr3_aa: CASSASGDQPQHF

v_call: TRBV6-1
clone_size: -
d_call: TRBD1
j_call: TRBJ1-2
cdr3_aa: CASSARAGQGTYYGYTF

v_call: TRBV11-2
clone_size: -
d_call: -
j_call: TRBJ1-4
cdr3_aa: CASSPRRGAEKLFF

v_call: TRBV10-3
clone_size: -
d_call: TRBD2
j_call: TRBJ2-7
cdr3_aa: CAISSGATYEQYF

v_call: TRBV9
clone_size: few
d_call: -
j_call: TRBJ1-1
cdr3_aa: CASSVQEDTEAFF

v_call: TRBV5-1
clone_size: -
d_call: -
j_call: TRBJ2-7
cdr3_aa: CARGGPTRSSYEQYF

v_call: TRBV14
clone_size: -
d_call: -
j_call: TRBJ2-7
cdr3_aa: CASRGGYEQYF

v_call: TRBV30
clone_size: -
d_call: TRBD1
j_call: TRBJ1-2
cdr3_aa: CAWRVGQGAYGYTF

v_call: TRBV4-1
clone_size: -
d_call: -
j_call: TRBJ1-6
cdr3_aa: CASSHLSGERKALHF

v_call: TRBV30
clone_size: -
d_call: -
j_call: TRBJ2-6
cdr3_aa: CAWTSSAGANVLTF

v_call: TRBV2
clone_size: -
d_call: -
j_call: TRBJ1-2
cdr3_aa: CASSLRANYGYTF

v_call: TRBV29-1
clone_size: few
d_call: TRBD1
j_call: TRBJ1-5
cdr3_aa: CSVGQENQPQHF

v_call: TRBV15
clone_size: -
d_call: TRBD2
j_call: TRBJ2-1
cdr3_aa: CATSRAPKTSGRGSSYNEQFF

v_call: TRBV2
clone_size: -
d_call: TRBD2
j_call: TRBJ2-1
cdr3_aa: CASRLAGAISYNEQFF

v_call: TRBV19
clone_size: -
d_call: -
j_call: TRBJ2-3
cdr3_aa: CASSISAGTDTQYF

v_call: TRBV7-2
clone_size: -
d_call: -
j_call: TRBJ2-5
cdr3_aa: CASSLSGGQETQYF